This TCR beta chain was recorded in a study of blood T cell repertoires in COVID-19. Study summary: Acute and convalescent COVID-19 samples came from the United States, Italy and Spain. In each case, the material was cDNA or gDNA derived from T cells, B-cell-depleted T cells, or PBMCs.

Measured with immunoSEQ multiplex PCR; TCRdb has only the in-frame clones, and not every one. The repertoire has some 69,000 clones, roughly 79% of them found once; the top ten carry roughly 20%. Germline values: CDR1 ENHRY, CDR2 SYGVKD. CDR3 length equals 15 residues. Trimming at V came to 3 bases and at J to 2 bases, leaving 2 bases not matched to a gene. The TCR sequence derives from a woman aged 70-85 years with acute or convalescent COVID-19. Sequencing was performed on peripheral blood. The chain links TRBV10-3 to TRBJ2-7, with TRBD2 matching over 12 bases. CDR3 amino acids: CAISDSSGRAYEQYF. CDR3 in DNA: TGTGCCATCAGTGACTCTAGCGGGAGGGCCTACGAGCAGTACTTC.